A single sample gave rise to the 26 T cell receptor beta chains below, sequenced in a study of regulatory T cells in long-lasting Graves disease. Time point given: persistent/refractory GD, antithyroid drugs over 5 years with positive TRAb. After RNA was extracted from PBMCs, the TCR library was made from it. The TCR beta library used iRepertoire HTBI primers with Arm-PCR amplification of CDR3. Via MiXCR, TCRdb re-called the multiplex PCR reads, giving one row per CDR3 protein. The profile shows 600,000 to 850,000 distinct CDR3 sequences, approximately 29% of them singletons. Source: peripheral blood mononuclear cells (PBMCs), taken when the disease was refractory, from a patient treated with antithyroid drugs. These receptors all stem from a female donor with Graves disease.

This clonotype was seen a handful of times. V and J are TRBV13 and TRBJ2-7; tentative D call: TRBD1 (7 bases). The CDR3 runs to 15 residues. CDR1 is PRHDT and CDR2 is FYEKMQ in the germline V gene (reference sequence). V lost 3 bases and J 0 bases, leaving 12 bases between the germline ends. The CDR3 protein is CASSFRGDNSYEQYF. CDR3 sequence (DNA): TGTGCCAGCAGCTTCAGGGGGGACAACTCCTACGAGCAGTACTTC.

This sequence joins TRBV7-3 and TRBJ1-1; D is perhaps TRBD1 (5 bases). The CDR3 sequence is 16 residues long. V dropped 1 base and J dropped 2 bases, with 14 bases sitting between them. Germline-derived CDR1 and CDR2 are SGHTA and FQGTGA. The CDR3 region is CASSLIGRVGNTEAFF. CDR3 DNA: TGTGCCAGCAGCTTAATAGGCAGGGTCGGAAACACTGAAGCTTTCTTT. Based on the CDR3 plus reference TRBV7-3 and TRBJ1-1, the full variable domain is GAGVSQTPSNKVTEKGKYVELRCDPISGHTALYWYRQSLGQGPEFLIYFQGTGAADDSGLPNDRFFAVRPEGSVSTLKIQRTERGDSAVYLCASSLIGRVGNTEAFFGQGTRLTVV.

This clonotype turned up a few times. The chain is built from TRBV9 and TRBJ1-1; perhaps TRBD1 as D (5 bases). CDR3 length equals 15 residues. V lost 0 bases, J lost 1 base, and 10 bases lay in between. Germline V lookup: CDR1 SGDLS, CDR2 YYNGEE. As DNA, the CDR3 is TGTGCCAGCAGCGTAGTGGGGCGGTCGAACACTGAAGCTTTCTTT. This translates into CASSVVGRSNTEAFF.

The table lists this clonotype with a few counts. The chain is built from TRBV2 and TRBJ1-5, with 7 nucleotides matching TRBD1. The germline gives CDR1 SNHLY, CDR2 FYNNEI. V dropped 6 bases and J dropped 7; count of bases not matched to a gene: 9. The CDR3 loop spans 14 amino acids. Written as DNA, the CDR3 is TGTGCCAGCAGGGGAGCGGGACAGTGGCAGCCCCAGCATTTT. As protein: CASRGAGQWQPQHF.

The CDR3 nucleotides read TGTGCCAGCAGTGGGAACAGGGCGAGCACTGAAGCTTTCTTT. This codes for CASSGNRASTEAFF. This chain connects TRBV6-1 to TRBJ1-1, with D possibly TRBD1 on 6 matching bases. V lost 4 bases, J lost 4 bases, and 13 bases lay in between. Per germline, CDR1 MNHNS and CDR2 SASEGT. There are 14 residues in the CDR3.

In this sample, this clonotype turned up a few times. V is TRBV29-1 and J is TRBJ2-2, with D maybe TRBD1 (5 bases). Germline lookup yields CDR1 SQVTM and CDR2 ANQGSEA. Trimming cost V 4 bases and J 4 bases, with 13 bases left between them. The CDR3 is 14 amino acids. CDR3 sequence: CSVVLGHSTGELFF. CDR3 coding DNA: TGCAGCGTTGTGCTGGGGCACTCCACCGGGGAGCTGTTTTTT.

This clonotype showed up just a few times. The rearrangement uses TRBV7-2 and TRBJ1-4; perhaps TRBD1 as D (5 bases). This CDR3 comprises 13 residues. The germline V gene encodes CDR1 SGHTA and CDR2 FQGNSA. V was trimmed by 2 bases and J by 14 bases, leaving 15 bases between them. The CDR3: CASSLRDGRELFF. Here the CDR3 DNA reads TGTGCCAGCAGCTTACGGGACGGGAGAGAGCTGTTTTTT. Variable domain in full (rest from reference TRBV7-2 and TRBJ1-4): GAGVSQSPSNKVTEKGKDVELRCDPISGHTALYWYRQSLGQGLEFLIYFQGNSAPDKSGLPSDRFSAERTGGSVSTLTIQRTQQEDSAVYLCASSLRDGRELFFGSGTQLSVL.

The chain carries TRBV19 and TRBJ1-4, with a weak D call TRBD1 (6 bases). V dropped 2 bases and J dropped 6 bases, with 13 bases sitting between them. This CDR3 spans 15 amino acids. The germline gives CDR1 LNHDA, CDR2 SQIVND (reference sequence). This chain's CDR3 is CASSIPRGHYEKLFF. The CDR3 nucleotides read TGTGCCAGTAGTATACCACGGGGACATTATGAAAAACTGTTTTTT.

This rearrangement joins TRBV20-1 to TRBJ1-4; D is possibly TRBD1 (6 bases). The V gene lost 1 base and the J gene lost 8 bases, with 17 bases spanning the gap. The CDR3 has 15 residues. Germline V gene data show CDR1 as DFQATT and CDR2 as SNEGSKA (reference sequence). The CDR3, as DNA: TGCAGTGCTAGAGCTAATCAGGGGCTCGGAGAAAAACTGTTTTTT. This encodes CSARANQGLGEKLFF.

This clonotype has a count of ten or more. The gene calls are TRBV2 and TRBJ1-5, with D possibly TRBD1 on 6 matching bases. The germline V gene has CDR1 SNHLY and CDR2 FYNNEI. The CDR3 is 17 residues long. Trimming shortened V by 6 bases and J by 1 base, and 19 bases separated the two germline ends. Here the CDR3 reads CASSRGPWGMSNQPQHF. CDR3 nucleotide sequence: TGTGCCAGCAGCAGGGGCCCTTGGGGGATGAGCAATCAGCCCCAGCATTTT.

This clonotype has more than one count but fewer than ten. The chain recombines TRBV28 with TRBJ1-3, with D possibly TRBD1 on 5 matching bases. This CDR3 contains 12 residues. V was clipped by 10 bases and J by 0 bases, with 7 bases between them. Germline V CDR1 and CDR2: MDHEN, SYDVKM. In DNA, the CDR3 is TGTGCCACCGGGACCTCTGGAAACACCATATATTTT. Translation gives CATGTSGNTIYF.

With regard to this clonotype: This may come from a read error, since a much larger clone is one base off. The chain joins TRBV2 to TRBJ1-1; D may be TRBD1 (5 bases). The germline V gene has CDR1 SNHLY and CDR2 FYNNEI. Trimming took 10 bases from V and 1 from J, leaving 13 bases between them. The CDR3 length is 13 residues. CDR3 sequence: CANKLGTNTEAFF. In nucleotides, the CDR3 is TGTGCCAACAAGTTGGGGACGAACACTGAAGCTTTCTTT.

Ten or more counts support this clonotype. The genes are TRBV28 and TRBJ1-1, with D uncertain. The CDR3 is made up of 12 amino acids. Trimming left V 5 bases short and J 8 bases short, with 12 bases between. Germline V lookup: CDR1 MDHEN, CDR2 SYDVKM. The CDR3 sequence is CASSPLGREAFF. DNA of the CDR3: TGTGCCAGCAGTCCCTTGGGGAGGGAAGCTTTCTTT.

The rearrangement links TRBV29-1 to TRBJ1-1; 8 bases are a match to TRBD1. The germline V gene encodes CDR1 SQVTM and CDR2 ANQGSEA. This CDR3 comprises 14 residues. J gave up 3 bases and V 8 bases, and 11 bases lay outside the gene matches. DNA of the CDR3: TGCAGCACCGCGCAGGGGGCGCGAGACACTGAAGCTTTCTTT. Translation gives CSTAQGARDTEAFF.

The chain has TRBV3-1 and TRBJ2-5; 10 bases align to TRBD2. Unmatched junction bases numbered 4, after V lost 4 bases and J lost 5 bases. The germline gives CDR1 LGHDT, CDR2 YNNKEL (reference sequence). The CDR3 consists of 14 residues. CDR3 DNA sequence: TGTGCCAGCAGCCCTGCTAGCGGGAGTGAGACCCAGTACTTC. It codes for CASSPASGSETQYF.

This clonotype was counted only a few times. This rearrangement joins TRBV5-4 to TRBJ1-2; D gene uncertain. This CDR3 is 13 amino acids long. The V end lost 0 bases, the J end lost 0 bases, and 3 bases lay between the germline ends. In germline, CDR1 is SGHNT, CDR2 YYREEE (reference sequence). The DNA of the CDR3 is TGTGCCAGCAGCTTGGAGACTAACTATGGCTACACCTTC. Translating it yields CASSLETNYGYTF.

The chain is built from TRBV18 and TRBJ1-1; D perhaps matches TRBD1 (6 bases). Trimming took 2 bases from V and 6 from J, leaving 16 bases between them. CDR1 is KGHSH, CDR2 LQKENI, per germline. CDR3 length: 15 amino acids. The CDR3 nucleotides are TGTGCCAGCTCACCAGTTCGGACAGAGTCGTCTGAAGCTTTCTTT. This translates into CASSPVRTESSEAFF.

The sample holds a few counts of this clonotype. The gene calls are TRBV19 and TRBJ2-2; D gene unclear. Looked up from germline, CDR1 is LNHDA and CDR2 is SQIVND (reference sequence). Trimming cost V 2 bases and J 7 bases, with 17 bases left between them. The CDR3 is 16 residues long. CDR3 residues: CASSIQRLGELGELFF. CDR3 bases: TGTGCCAGTAGTATACAGAGACTGGGTGAACTCGGGGAGCTGTTTTTT.

This clonotype appeared many times. CDR3 in DNA: TGTGCCAGCAGTTTAGAGGGGGCCTTCTATGGCTACACCTTC. Translation gives CASSLEGAFYGYTF. The V gene is TRBV28, the J gene TRBJ1-2; 7 bases fit TRBD1. The CDR3 is 14 residues long. CDR1 and CDR2 from the germline V gene are MDHEN and SYDVKM. V lost 2 bases, J lost 4 bases, and 4 bases stayed unmatched.

This clonotype was counted between two and nine times. The chain has TRBV18 and TRBJ1-1; unclear D gene. CDR1 and CDR2 from the germline V gene are KGHSH and LQKENI. Trimming cost V 2 bases and J 4 bases, with 8 bases left between them. CDR3 length: 13 amino acids. The CDR3 DNA reads as TGTGCCAGCTCACCAGCTCTATCCACTGAAGCTTTCTTT. Its protein product is CASSPALSTEAFF.

The genes are TRBV10-1 and TRBJ2-2; tentative D call: TRBD2 (5 bases). Trimming pared 4 bases from V and 0 bases from J, leaving 12 bases between. The CDR3 is 16 amino acids. Germline CDR1 and CDR2: WNHNN and SYGVQD (reference sequence). The CDR3 loop is CASSVTRRPNTGELFF. CDR3 coding DNA: TGCGCCAGCAGTGTAACTAGACGACCGAACACCGGGGAGCTGTTTTTT.

The J gene is TRBJ1-1, the V gene TRBV6-1, with a weak D call TRBD1 (5 bases). Germline values: CDR1 MNHNS, CDR2 SASEGT. The CDR3 runs 15 residues. V lost 3 bases, J lost 0 bases, and 11 bases lay in between. The CDR3 nucleotides are TGTGCCAGCAGTGACCTGGACAACATGAACACTGAAGCTTTCTTT. Its translation: CASSDLDNMNTEAFF.

Comment on this clonotype: Possible read error: a much larger clone is one base away. The chain employs TRBV27 and TRBJ1-5, with TRBD1 identical over 8 bases. Germline V gene data show CDR1 as MNHEY and CDR2 as SMNVEV (reference sequence). V shed 6 bases, J shed 2 bases, and the junction held 3 bases outside the gene matches. The CDR3 has 14 residues. The CDR3: CASRIQGGNQPQHF. The CDR3 coding sequence is TGTGCCAGCAGGATACAGGGGGGCAATCAGCCCCAGCATTTT.

This clonotype occurred a few times. The rearrangement uses TRBV7-9 and TRBJ1-4; D is undetermined. V dropped 3 bases and J dropped 4 bases, with 9 bases sitting between them. Germline values: CDR1 SEHNR, CDR2 FQNEAQ (reference sequence). The CDR3 consists of 14 residues. CDR3: CASSFKENNEKLFF. Written as DNA, the CDR3 is TGTGCCAGCAGCTTTAAGGAGAATAATGAAAAACTGTTTTTT.

The V gene is TRBV3-1, the J gene TRBJ1-2; 7 bases align to TRBD1. CDR3 size: 14 residues. The germline V gene has CDR1 LGHDT and CDR2 YNNKEL (reference sequence). The ends lost 3 bases at V and 2 bases at J; junction bases unmatched: 3. This CDR3 reads CASSHGDRNYGYTF. The CDR3 DNA sequence: TGTGCCAGCAGCCACGGGGACAGAAACTATGGCTACACCTTC.

This clonotype was observed many times. The J gene is TRBJ1-2, the V gene TRBV28; D remains unclear. Germline lookup yields CDR1 MDHEN and CDR2 SYDVKM. V was trimmed by 9 bases and J by 3 bases, leaving 14 bases between them. The CDR3 sequence is 13 residues long. DNA for the CDR3: TGTGCCAGTATCAGGAGATTCGACTATGGCTACACCTTC. Residues: CASIRRFDYGYTF.